The clone carrying this TCR beta chain is judged medium-sized. Its cognate antigen is unknown. Cells sorted as Tregs were CD4+, CD25+ and CD127-/low. Study-level findings and limits: The TCR gene usage of tumor memory CD4+ T cells clustered together with blood and lymph node memory CD4+ cells and with lymph node naive CD4+ cells.

Germline V gives CDR1 MNHNS, CDR2 SASEGT. V was pared by 5 bases and J by 5 bases, with 18 bases between. The CDR3 loop spans 15 amino acids. MiXCR, run by TCRdb on the 5' RACE reads, gives a single entry per CDR3 protein. The sample holds approximately 11,000 distinct CDR3 sequences, 15% to 20% seen once. The sequence derives from a female donor with breast cancer. This chain joins TRBV6-1 and TRBJ2-5; D is possibly TRBD1 (6 bases). Sequenced: Tregs sorted from a lymph node. The CDR3 nucleotides read TGTGCCAGCAGTCATATAGTGGACAGAACGGAGACCCAGTACTTC. This codes for CASSHIVDRTETQYF.